This TCR beta chain came from a study of cytomegalovirus exposure and HLA in healthy donors. Across the whole study: Roughly 80 million unique TCRs from HLA-typed donors made up an early data release. Most donors, less than 85% of approximately 400 genotyped, fell in the Caucasian-associated ancestry cluster.

This clone occurred a few times. Its antigen remains unidentified. Study results and limitations: A later analysis linked some 17,000 TCR beta sequences to HLA alleles at 0.05 false discovery rate.

Germline V CDR1 and CDR2: SGDLS, YYNGEE. V was pared by 0 bases and J by 4 bases, with 7 bases between. This CDR3 contains 13 residues. The PCR was carried out with 60 Vbeta primers and 13 Jbeta primers. The data were produced by immunoSEQ multiplex PCR, yet TCRdb's version contains in-frame clones alone and is incomplete. The repertoire holds 150,000 to 200,000 clones, almost 80% seen once, with 9% to 10% in the top ten. This chain joins TRBV9 and TRBJ1-2; D unclear. The sequence came from a young man in good health and CMV-seropositive. The sequenced material came from PBMCs. The CDR3 bases are TGTGCCAGCAGCGTAGAACACCGCTATGGCTACACCTTC. Amino acid sequence: CASSVEHRYGYTF.